Listed here is a single T cell receptor beta chain. TCR beta CDR3 regions were amplified from RNA. The TCR CDR3 was amplified in a first-round RT-PCR using the HTBI primer set. In TCRdb, the multiplex PCR reads were re-called with MiXCR into one record per CDR3 protein. The sample lists approximately 700,000 distinct CDR3 sequences; roughly 15% were seen once. The data were taken from a study of T cells in Graves' hyperthyroidism and ophthalmopathy. The ends lost 1 base at V and 5 bases at J; junction bases unmatched: 12. The CDR3 is made up of 18 amino acids. Germline V lookup: CDR1 SGHVS, CDR2 FQNEAQ. Clinical symptoms, serum thyroxine and TRAb, thyroid ultrasound and orbital computed tomography were used for the diagnoses.

The sequencing input was blood. The chain couples TRBV7-8 to TRBJ2-5, with TRBD1 matching over 11 bases. The receptor was derived from a man aged 18 to 30 with Graves' hyperthyroidism. Written as DNA, the CDR3 is TGTGCCAGCAGCTTAGGCGGGATTGGACAGGGGGCTTGGGAGACCCAGTACTTC. As protein: CASSLGGIGQGAWETQYF.